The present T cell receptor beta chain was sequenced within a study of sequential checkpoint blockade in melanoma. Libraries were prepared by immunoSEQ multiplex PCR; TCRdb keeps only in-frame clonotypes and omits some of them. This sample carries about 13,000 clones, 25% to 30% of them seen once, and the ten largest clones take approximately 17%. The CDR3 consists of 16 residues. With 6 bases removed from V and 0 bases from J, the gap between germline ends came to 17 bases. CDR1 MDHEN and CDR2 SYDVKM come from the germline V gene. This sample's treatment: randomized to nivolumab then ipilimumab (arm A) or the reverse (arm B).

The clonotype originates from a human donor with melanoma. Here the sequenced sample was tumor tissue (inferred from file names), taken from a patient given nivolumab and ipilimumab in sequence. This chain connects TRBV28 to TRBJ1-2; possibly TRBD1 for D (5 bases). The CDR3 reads CASSPSAGGTNYGYTF. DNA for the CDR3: TGTGCCAGCAGCCCCTCCGCCGGGGGGACTAACTATGGCTACACCTTC.